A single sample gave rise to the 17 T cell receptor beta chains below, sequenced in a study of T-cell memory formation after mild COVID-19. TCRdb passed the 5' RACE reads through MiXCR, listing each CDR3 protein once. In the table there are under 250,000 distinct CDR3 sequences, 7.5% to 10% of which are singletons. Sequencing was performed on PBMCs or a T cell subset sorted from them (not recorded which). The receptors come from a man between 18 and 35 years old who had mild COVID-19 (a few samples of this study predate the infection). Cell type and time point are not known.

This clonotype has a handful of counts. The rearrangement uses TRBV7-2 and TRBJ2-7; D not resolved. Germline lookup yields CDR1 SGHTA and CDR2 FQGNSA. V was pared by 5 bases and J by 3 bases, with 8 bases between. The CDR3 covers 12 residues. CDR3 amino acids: CASSISGYEQYF. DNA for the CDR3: TGTGCCAGCAGCATCTCGGGCTACGAGCAGTACTTC. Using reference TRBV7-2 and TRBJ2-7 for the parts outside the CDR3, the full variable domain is GAGVSQSPSNKVTEKGKDVELRCDPISGHTALYWYRQSLGQGLEFLIYFQGNSAPDKSGLPSDRFSAERTGGSVSTLTIQRTQQEDSAVYLCASSISGYEQYFGPGTRLTVT.

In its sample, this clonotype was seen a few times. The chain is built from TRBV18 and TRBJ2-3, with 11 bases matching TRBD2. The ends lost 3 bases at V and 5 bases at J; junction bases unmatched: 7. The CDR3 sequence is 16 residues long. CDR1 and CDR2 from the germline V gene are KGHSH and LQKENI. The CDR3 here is CASSPSGTSGLDTQYF. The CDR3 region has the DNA TGTGCCAGCTCACCCTCCGGGACTAGCGGATTAGATACGCAGTATTTT.

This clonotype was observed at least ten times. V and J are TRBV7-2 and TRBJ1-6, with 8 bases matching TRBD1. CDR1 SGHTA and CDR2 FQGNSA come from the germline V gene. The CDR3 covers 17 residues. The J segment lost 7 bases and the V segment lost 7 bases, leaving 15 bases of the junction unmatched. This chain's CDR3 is CASNISHRGTGNSPLHF. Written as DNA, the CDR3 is TGTGCCAGCAACATCTCACACAGAGGGACAGGCAATTCACCCCTCCACTTT. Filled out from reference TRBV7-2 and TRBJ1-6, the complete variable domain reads GAGVSQSPSNKVTEKGKDVELRCDPISGHTALYWYRQSLGQGLEFLIYFQGNSAPDKSGLPSDRFSAERTGGSVSTLTIQRTQQEDSAVYLCASNISHRGTGNSPLHFGNGTRLTVT.

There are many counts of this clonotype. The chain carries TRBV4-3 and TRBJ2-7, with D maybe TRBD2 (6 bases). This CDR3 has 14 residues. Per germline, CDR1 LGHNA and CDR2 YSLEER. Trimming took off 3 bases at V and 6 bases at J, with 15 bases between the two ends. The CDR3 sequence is CASSHTDAGREQYV. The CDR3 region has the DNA TGCGCCAGCAGCCACACGGACGCGGGGCGCGAGCAGTACGTC.

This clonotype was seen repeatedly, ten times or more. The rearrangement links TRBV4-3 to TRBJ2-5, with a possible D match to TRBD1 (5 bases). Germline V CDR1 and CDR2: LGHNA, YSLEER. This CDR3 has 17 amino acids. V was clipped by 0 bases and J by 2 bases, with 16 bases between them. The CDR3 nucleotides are TGCGCCAGCAGCCAAGAAGGTGGTGGCAGGGCTCAAGAGACCCAGTACTTC. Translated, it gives CASSQEGGGRAQETQYF.

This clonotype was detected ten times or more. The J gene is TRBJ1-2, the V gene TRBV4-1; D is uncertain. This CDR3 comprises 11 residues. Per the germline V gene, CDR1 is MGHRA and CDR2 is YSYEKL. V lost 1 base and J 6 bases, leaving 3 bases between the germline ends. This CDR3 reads CASSQGDGYTF. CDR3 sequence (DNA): TGCGCCAGCAGCCAAGGGGATGGCTACACCTTC.

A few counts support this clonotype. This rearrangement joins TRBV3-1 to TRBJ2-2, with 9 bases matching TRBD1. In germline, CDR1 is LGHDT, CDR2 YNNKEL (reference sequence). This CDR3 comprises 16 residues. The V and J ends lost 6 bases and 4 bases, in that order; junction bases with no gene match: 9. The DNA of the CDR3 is TGTGCCAGCAGAGCCTCCCACAGGGGGCTCACCGGGGAGCTGTTTTTT. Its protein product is CASRASHRGLTGELFF.

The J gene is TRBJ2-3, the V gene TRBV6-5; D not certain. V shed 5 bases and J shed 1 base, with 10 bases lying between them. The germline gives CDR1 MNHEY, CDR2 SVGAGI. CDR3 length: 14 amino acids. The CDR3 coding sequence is TGTGCCAGCAGTGGATACACCGGCACAGATACGCAGTATTTT. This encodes CASSGYTGTDTQYF.

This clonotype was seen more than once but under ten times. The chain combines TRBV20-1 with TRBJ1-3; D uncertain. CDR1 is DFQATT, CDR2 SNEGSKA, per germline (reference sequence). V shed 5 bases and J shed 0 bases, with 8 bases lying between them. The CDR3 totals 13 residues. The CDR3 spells CSAVRISGNTIYF. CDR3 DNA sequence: TGCAGTGCTGTGAGGATCTCTGGAAACACCATATATTTT.

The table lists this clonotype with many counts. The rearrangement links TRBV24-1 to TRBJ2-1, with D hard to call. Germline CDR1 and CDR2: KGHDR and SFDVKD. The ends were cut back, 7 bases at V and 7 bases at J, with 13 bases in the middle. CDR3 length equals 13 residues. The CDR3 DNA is TGTGCCACCAGCGCCCCCGGGCAGAATGAGCAGTTCTTC. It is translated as CATSAPGQNEQFF.

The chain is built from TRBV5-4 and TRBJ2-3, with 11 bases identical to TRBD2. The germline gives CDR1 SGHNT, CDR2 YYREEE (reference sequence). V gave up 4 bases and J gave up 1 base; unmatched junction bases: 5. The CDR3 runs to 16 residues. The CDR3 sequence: CASSEKGLAGTDTQYF. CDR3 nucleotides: TGTGCCAGCAGCGAGAAGGGACTAGCGGGCACAGATACGCAGTATTTT. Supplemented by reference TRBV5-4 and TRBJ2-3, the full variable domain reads ETGVTQSPTHLIKTRGQQVTLRCSSQSGHNTVSWYQQALGQGPQFIFQYYREEENGRGNFPPRFSGLQFPNYSSELNVNALELDDSALYLCASSEKGLAGTDTQYFGPGTRLTVL.

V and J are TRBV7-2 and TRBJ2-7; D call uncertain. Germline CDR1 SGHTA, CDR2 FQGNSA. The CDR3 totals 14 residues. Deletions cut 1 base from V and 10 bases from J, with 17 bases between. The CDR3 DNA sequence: TGTGCCAGCAGCTTAGTACCCCTGACTCCGATCCAGTACTTC. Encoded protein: CASSLVPLTPIQYF.

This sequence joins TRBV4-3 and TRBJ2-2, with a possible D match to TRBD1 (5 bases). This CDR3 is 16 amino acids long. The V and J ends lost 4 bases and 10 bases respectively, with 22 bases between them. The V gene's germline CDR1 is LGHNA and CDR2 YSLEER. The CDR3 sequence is CASSPDRVPTGEELFF. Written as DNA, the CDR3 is TGCGCCAGCAGCCCCGACAGAGTTCCAACGGGCGAGGAGCTGTTTTTT.

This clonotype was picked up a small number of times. Here the CDR3 reads CASSYSPQGSTQYF. In nucleotides, the CDR3 is TGTGCCAGCAGTTACTCCCCCCAGGGGTCTACGCAGTATTTT. This chain joins TRBV6-5 and TRBJ2-3; D possibly corresponds to TRBD1 (6 bases). V lost 0 bases, J lost 8 bases, and 12 bases lay in between. Germline V gene data show CDR1 as MNHEY and CDR2 as SVGAGI. The CDR3 runs to 14 residues.

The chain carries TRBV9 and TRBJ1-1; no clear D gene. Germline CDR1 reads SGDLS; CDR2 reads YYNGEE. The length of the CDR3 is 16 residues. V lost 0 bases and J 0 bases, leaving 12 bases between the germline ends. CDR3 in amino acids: CASSVEPGALNTEAFF. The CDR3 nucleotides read TGTGCCAGCAGCGTAGAACCAGGAGCCCTGAACACTGAAGCTTTCTTT.

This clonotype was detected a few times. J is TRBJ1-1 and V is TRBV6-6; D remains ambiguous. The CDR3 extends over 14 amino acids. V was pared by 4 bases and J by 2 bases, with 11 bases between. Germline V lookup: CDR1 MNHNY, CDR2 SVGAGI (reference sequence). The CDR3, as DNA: TGTGCCAGCAGTTTCACTGATGGAAACACTGAAGCTTTCTTT. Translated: CASSFTDGNTEAFF.

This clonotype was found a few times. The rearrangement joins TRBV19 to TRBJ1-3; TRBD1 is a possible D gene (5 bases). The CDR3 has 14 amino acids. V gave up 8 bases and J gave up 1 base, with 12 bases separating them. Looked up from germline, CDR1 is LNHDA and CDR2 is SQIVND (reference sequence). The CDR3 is CASRISGSGNTIYF. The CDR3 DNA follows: TGTGCCAGTCGGATTTCAGGGTCTGGAAACACCATATATTTT.